A selection of T cell receptor beta chains follows, all from one sample in a study of identifying expanded T cells in peripheral blood. Generated by immunoSEQ multiplex PCR, the TCRdb table keeps only in-frame clones and is missing some. Of roughly 120,000 clones listed, 88% are singletons. Material: blood. Receptor source: a person aged 18 to 70 in good health. Both conserved end residues are part of each CDR3. Each record gives: V gene, D gene, clone size, J gene, CDR3 protein, CDR3 DNA. D genes are given only for firm matches. Expanded clones get a size class; other rows say once, few or many, or leave the size out.

v_gene: TRBV7-3
d_gene: TRBD1
abundance: .
j_gene: TRBJ1-2
CDR3aa: CASRTRRQGGGYTF
CDR3nt: TGTGCCAGCAGAACACGTAGACAGGGTGGCGGCTACACCTTC

v_gene: TRBV19
d_gene: .
abundance: .
j_gene: TRBJ2-2
CDR3aa: CASSTQGVWAGELFF
CDR3nt: TGTGCCAGTAGTACACAGGGAGTATGGGCCGGGGAGCTGTTTTTT

v_gene: TRBV19
d_gene: TRBD1
abundance: .
j_gene: TRBJ1-1
CDR3aa: CASIPRGGTTEAFF
CDR3nt: TGTGCCAGTATCCCCAGGGGGGGGACCACTGAAGCTTTCTTT

v_gene: TRBV7-3
d_gene: .
abundance: .
j_gene: TRBJ1-2
CDR3aa: CASSLWVSDGYTF
CDR3nt: TGTGCCAGCAGCTTATGGGTTTCTGATGGCTACACCTTC

v_gene: TRBV5-8
d_gene: .
abundance: .
j_gene: TRBJ1-1
CDR3aa: CASGKGVMNTEAFF
CDR3nt: TGTGCCAGCGGAAAAGGGGTAATGAACACTGAAGCTTTCTTT

v_gene: TRBV30
d_gene: TRBD1
abundance: .
j_gene: TRBJ2-7
CDR3aa: CAWSAQGYEQYF
CDR3nt: TGTGCCTGGAGTGCACAGGGGTATGAGCAGTACTTC

v_gene: TRBV6-5
d_gene: TRBD2
abundance: few
j_gene: TRBJ2-1
CDR3aa: CASAQTSGSNEQFF
CDR3nt: TGTGCCAGCGCCCAAACTAGCGGGAGTAATGAGCAGTTCTTC

v_gene: TRBV5-1
d_gene: .
abundance: .
j_gene: TRBJ1-4
CDR3aa: CASSLVVGQVNEKLFF
CDR3nt: TGCGCCAGCAGCTTGGTAGTTGGGCAGGTTAATGAAAAACTGTTTTTT

v_gene: TRBV18
d_gene: .
abundance: .
j_gene: TRBJ1-3
CDR3aa: CASSPAGAAGNTIYF
CDR3nt: TGTGCCAGCTCACCAGCAGGGGCAGCTGGAAACACCATATATTTT

v_gene: TRBV10-3
d_gene: TRBD1
abundance: once
j_gene: TRBJ1-2
CDR3aa: CAIRPRQGGDYGYTF
CDR3nt: TGTGCCATCAGACCCAGACAGGGAGGAGACTATGGCTACACCTTC